Shown below are 29 T cell receptor beta chains from a single sample sequenced in a study of cytomegalovirus exposure and HLA in healthy donors. Researchers ran the PCR with 60 Vbeta and 13 Jbeta primers. Profiling relied on immunoSEQ multiplex PCR, and the TCRdb table lists in-frame clones only, not all of them. Counted here are 150,000 to 200,000 clones, approximately 83% occurring once; the ten biggest clones make up about a tenth. Sequencing input: PBMCs. The receptors were sampled from a man aged 18 to 29 in good health and CMV-seropositive.

Only one count was recorded for this clone. The rearrangement links TRBV7-8 to TRBJ2-7, with D tentatively TRBD2 (5 bases). Germline V gene sequence: CDR1 SGHVS, CDR2 FQNEAQ. The CDR3 is 15 amino acids. Trimming left V 2 bases short and J 3 bases short, with 14 bases between. The CDR3 bases are TGTGCCAGCAGCTTAAGGTCGGGAAATCTCTACGAGCAGTACTTC. Translating gives CASSLRSGNLYEQYF.

The V call is TRBV5-1, the J call TRBJ1-6; 7 bases are a match to TRBD1. CDR3 length equals 17 residues. The germline V gene has CDR1 SGHRS and CDR2 YFSETQ. The trim removed 0 bases at V and 4 bases at J, leaving 7 bases unmatched. CDR3 nucleotides: TGCGCCAGCAGCTTGGTAGGCTCAGGGGGATATAATTCACCCCTCCACTTT. This gives the protein CASSLVGSGGYNSPLHF.

The chain uses TRBV19 and TRBJ1-1; D perhaps matches TRBD1 (5 bases). Trimming cost V 7 bases and J 2 bases, with 11 bases left between them. The CDR3 spans 13 residues. Germline V gene lookup returns CDR1 LNHDA and CDR2 SQIVND (reference sequence). In DNA, the CDR3 is TGTGCCAGTACTCAAGGGGAAAACACTGAAGCTTTCTTT. This codes for CASTQGENTEAFF.

This chain connects TRBV10-3 to TRBJ2-1, with D maybe TRBD1 (5 bases). Germline V lookup: CDR1 ENHRY, CDR2 SYGVKD. V was cut by 0 bases and J by 3 bases, with 12 bases left in between. The CDR3 totals 16 residues. CDR3 amino acids: CAISESVGALYNEQFF. In DNA, the CDR3 is TGTGCCATCAGTGAGTCAGTAGGGGCGCTCTACAATGAGCAGTTCTTC.

This clone was detected only a few times. The chain couples TRBV4-3 to TRBJ2-7; D is ambiguous. Trimming shortened V by 0 bases and J by 0 bases, and 3 bases separated the two germline ends. From germline, CDR1 is LGHNA and CDR2 YSLEER. CDR3 length: 13 residues. The CDR3 region has the DNA TGCGCCAGCAGCCAAGACAGCTCCTACGAGCAGTACTTC. Translated: CASSQDSSYEQYF.

This sequence joins TRBV6-6 and TRBJ2-7; possible D gene TRBD2, 6 bases. Germline values: CDR1 MNHNY, CDR2 SVGAGI (reference sequence). The CDR3 consists of 13 residues. V shed 2 bases and J shed 2 bases, with 7 bases lying between them. The CDR3: CASSYRLAYEQYF. As DNA, the CDR3 is TGTGCCAGCAGTTACCGACTAGCCTACGAGCAGTACTTC.

The chain employs TRBV4-1 and TRBJ1-4; TRBD1 aligns across 8 bases. J lost 7 bases, V lost 1 base, and 5 bases had no gene match. Germline V gives CDR1 MGHRA, CDR2 YSYEKL. The CDR3 is made up of 15 amino acids. In DNA, the CDR3 is TGCGCCAGCAGCCAAGCGGGACAGGCGAGTGAAAAACTGTTTTTT. Encoded protein: CASSQAGQASEKLFF.

This clone was seen a few times. The DNA for the CDR3 is TGCGCCAGCAGCCAGCAACAGATCTCTGGGGCCAACGTCCTGACTTTC. It is translated as CASSQQQISGANVLTF. The chain has TRBV4-1 and TRBJ2-6; D ambiguous. The V gene's germline CDR1 is MGHRA and CDR2 YSYEKL. The CDR3 loop spans 16 amino acids. With 3 bases removed from V and 0 bases from J, the gap between germline ends came to 9 bases.

This sequence joins TRBV14 and TRBJ1-2; 8 bases line up with TRBD1. This CDR3 has 20 residues. V trimming: 4 bases; J trimming: 1 base; junction bases outside the gene matches: 20. Germline CDR1 SGHDN, CDR2 FVKESK. The CDR3 sequence: CASSRILGGQGGPRNYGYTF. The CDR3 DNA sequence: TGTGCCAGCAGCCGCATCCTGGGAGGACAGGGTGGGCCCCGTAACTATGGCTACACCTTC.

The chain uses TRBV7-3 and TRBJ2-3; 7 bases agree with TRBD2. The V segment lost 5 bases and the J segment 0 bases; nucleotides outside the gene matches: 5. The CDR3 is 15 amino acids. CDR1 is SGHTA, CDR2 FQGTGA, per germline. The CDR3 region is CASSEGGGSTDTQYF. The DNA for the CDR3 is TGTGCCAGCAGCGAAGGCGGGGGAAGCACAGATACGCAGTATTTT.

The J gene is TRBJ1-6, the V gene TRBV13; a weak D match, TRBD1 (6 bases). Deletions cut 5 bases from V and 3 bases from J, with 17 bases between. CDR1 is PRHDT, CDR2 FYEKMQ, per germline (reference sequence). The CDR3 is 17 amino acids. CDR3 nucleotides: TGTGCCAGCAGCGAGGCAGCCCCGGGACACTATAATTCACCCCTCCACTTT. This encodes CASSEAAPGHYNSPLHF. Filled out from reference TRBV13 and TRBJ1-6, the complete variable domain reads AAGVIQSPRHLIKEKRETATLKCYPIPRHDTVYWYQQGPGQDPQFLISFYEKMQSDKGSIPDRFSAQQFSDYHSELNMSSLELGDSALYFCASSEAAPGHYNSPLHFGNGTRLTVT.

The sample holds one count of this clone. This chain connects TRBV4-1 to TRBJ2-5; D remains unclear. This CDR3 spans 15 amino acids. V was shortened by 1 base and J by 3 bases, with 12 bases between the two germline ends. Germline V gene lookup returns CDR1 MGHRA and CDR2 YSYEKL. The CDR3 DNA sequence: TGCGCCAGCAGCCAAGTAGGCCATGCGGAAGAGACCCAGTACTTC. This sequence encodes CASSQVGHAEETQYF.

The rearrangement joins TRBV13 to TRBJ2-7, with a possible D match to TRBD1 (6 bases). There are 13 residues in the CDR3. V dropped 5 bases and J dropped 7 bases, with 15 bases sitting between them. Germline lookup yields CDR1 PRHDT and CDR2 FYEKMQ (reference sequence). CDR3 bases: TGTGCCAGCAGCCCCCTCAGGGGAGAGGAGCAGTACTTC. It specifies CASSPLRGEEQYF.

V usage is TRBV6-5 and J usage is TRBJ2-5; unclear D gene. The CDR3 spans 15 residues. Germline values: CDR1 MNHEY, CDR2 SVGAGI. Trimming left V 2 bases short and J 2 bases short, with 12 bases between. CDR3 in amino acids: CASSYSQISQETQYF. CDR3 DNA sequence: TGTGCCAGCAGTTACAGTCAGATAAGTCAAGAGACCCAGTACTTC.

The chain recombines TRBV7-2 with TRBJ1-2; 7 bases agree with TRBD1. Germline trimming cut 5 bases from V and 4 bases from J; bases unmatched to any gene: 1. The CDR3 has 12 amino acids. Looked up from germline, CDR1 is SGHTA and CDR2 is FQGNSA. CDR3 sequence reads: CASSRDSYGYTF. The CDR3 coding sequence is TGTGCCAGCAGCCGGGACAGCTATGGCTACACCTTC.

This chain uses TRBV29-1 with TRBJ1-2; TRBD1 aligns across 8 bases. Looked up from germline, CDR1 is SQVTM and CDR2 is ANQGSEA. The CDR3 has 14 amino acids. The J segment lost 9 bases and the V segment lost 6 bases, leaving 15 bases of the junction unmatched. The CDR3 region has the DNA TGCAGCGTCCCGAGGACAGGGTCCCCTATGAGCTACACCTTC. Translation: CSVPRTGSPMSYTF.

This rearrangement joins TRBV5-1 to TRBJ2-1, with 12 bases fitting TRBD2. Germline V CDR1 and CDR2: SGHRS, YFSETQ. Trimming removed 0 bases from V and 6 bases from J; junction bases left unmatched: 4. CDR3 length equals 16 residues. DNA for the CDR3: TGCGCCAGCAGCTTGGAACTAGCGGGGGGCCTCAATGAGCAGTTCTTC. It translates to CASSLELAGGLNEQFF.

The chain is built from TRBV11-3 and TRBJ2-7; maybe TRBD1 (5 bases). The CDR3 sequence is 13 residues long. Germline assignment: CDR1 SGHNT and CDR2 YENEEA. V was clipped by 3 bases and J by 3 bases, with 9 bases between them. The CDR3 region has the DNA TGTGCCAGCAGCTTCGGCAGGGACTACGAGCAGTACTTC. As protein: CASSFGRDYEQYF.

This clone has just one count. The chain uses TRBV5-1 and TRBJ2-5, with a weak D call TRBD2 (5 bases). The V gene's germline CDR1 is SGHRS and CDR2 YFSETQ. The CDR3 has 13 amino acids. With 4 bases removed from V and 5 bases from J, the gap between germline ends came to 12 bases. CDR3 region: CASSLGWEETQYF. The CDR3 DNA sequence: TGCGCCAGCAGCCTGGGATGGGAGGAGACCCAGTACTTC.

This clone is a singleton in its sample. The rearrangement joins TRBV5-1 to TRBJ1-4, with TRBD1 identical over 10 bases. Germline values: CDR1 SGHRS, CDR2 YFSETQ. The CDR3 consists of 14 residues. Trimming removed 4 bases from V and 8 bases from J; junction bases left unmatched: 5. The CDR3 DNA sequence: TGCGCCAGCAGCCCCGGACAGGGGGACGAAAAACTGTTTTTT. The encoded protein is CASSPGQGDEKLFF.

Concerning this clone itself: This same CDR3 is encoded by further DNA sequences in the sample. CDR3 nucleotides: TGCGCCAGCAGCTTGGATAGTGGCAATCAGCCCCAGCATTTT. Its translation: CASSLDSGNQPQHF. The chain couples TRBV5-1 to TRBJ1-5; D not resolved. The V gene's germline CDR1 is SGHRS and CDR2 YFSETQ. Trimming took 0 bases from V and 2 from J, leaving 6 bases between them. The CDR3 is 14 residues long.

The chain combines TRBV9 with TRBJ2-5; perhaps TRBD1 as D (5 bases). Trimming pared 0 bases from V and 5 bases from J, leaving 11 bases between. The CDR3 consists of 14 residues. Germline-derived CDR1 and CDR2 are SGDLS and YYNGEE. CDR3 sequence reads: CASSVAASGETQYF. DNA of the CDR3: TGTGCCAGCAGCGTAGCAGCGTCAGGGGAGACCCAGTACTTC.

This clone was seen just once. This sequence joins TRBV5-4 and TRBJ1-6, with D possibly TRBD1 on 5 matching bases. V shed 2 bases and J shed 0 bases, with 12 bases lying between them. The CDR3 is made up of 17 amino acids. The V gene's germline CDR1 is SGHNT and CDR2 YYREEE (reference sequence). The CDR3 spells CASSFGGSSSYNSPLHF. In DNA form, the CDR3 reads TGTGCCAGCAGCTTTGGGGGGTCGAGCTCCTATAATTCACCCCTCCACTTT.

A few counts support this clone. The chain is built from TRBV4-3 and TRBJ2-1; D is possibly TRBD2 (6 bases). The CDR3 runs 15 residues. V gave up 4 bases and J gave up 9 bases, with 19 bases separating them. Germline lookup yields CDR1 LGHNA and CDR2 YSLEER. CDR3 region: CASSPRLVRLGEQFF. The CDR3 coding sequence is TGCGCCAGCAGCCCTAGACTAGTTAGGTTAGGTGAGCAGTTCTTC.

The rearrangement joins TRBV6-1 to TRBJ1-5; no definite D call. Germline CDR1 reads MNHNS; CDR2 reads SASEGT. The CDR3 totals 16 residues. Trimming removed 3 bases at V and 2 bases at J, with 14 bases between. CDR3 nucleotides: TGTGCCAGCAGTGACCACACCGGGATGGGCAATCAGCCCCAGCATTTT. It encodes CASSDHTGMGNQPQHF.

The V call is TRBV10-2, the J call TRBJ1-1; 8 nucleotides match TRBD1. Germline V CDR1 and CDR2: WSHSY, SAAADI. The CDR3 extends over 15 amino acids. J gave up 2 bases and V 6 bases, and 8 bases lay outside the gene matches. The CDR3 DNA reads TGCGCCAGCAGGGGGACCGGGACAGGAAACACTGAAGCTTTCTTT. Translating gives CASRGTGTGNTEAFF.

This clone came up once. J is TRBJ2-7 and V is TRBV6-5; a possible D gene is TRBD2 (5 bases). The germline gives CDR1 MNHEY, CDR2 SVGAGI. The length of the CDR3 is 14 residues. V dropped 2 bases and J dropped 3 bases, with 11 bases sitting between them. The CDR3 DNA sequence: TGTGCCAGCAGTTACGGAGGCAGCTTCTACGAGCAGTACTTC. This sequence encodes CASSYGGSFYEQYF.

The chain links TRBV6-5 to TRBJ1-5, with D hard to call. Per the germline V gene, CDR1 is MNHEY and CDR2 is SVGAGI. The CDR3 length is 14 residues. Trimming pared 2 bases from V and 9 bases from J, leaving 14 bases between. This CDR3 reads CASSYREGVWPQHF. The CDR3 region has the DNA TGTGCCAGCAGTTACCGGGAGGGTGTGTGGCCCCAGCATTTT.

The chain combines TRBV6-1 with TRBJ2-2; perhaps TRBD2 as D (7 bases). The CDR3 is 12 residues long. Germline V gene lookup returns CDR1 MNHNS and CDR2 SASEGT. DNA of the CDR3: TGTGCGGGGGGGCGCCGGACCGGGGAGCTGTTTTTT. It codes for CAGGRRTGELFF.